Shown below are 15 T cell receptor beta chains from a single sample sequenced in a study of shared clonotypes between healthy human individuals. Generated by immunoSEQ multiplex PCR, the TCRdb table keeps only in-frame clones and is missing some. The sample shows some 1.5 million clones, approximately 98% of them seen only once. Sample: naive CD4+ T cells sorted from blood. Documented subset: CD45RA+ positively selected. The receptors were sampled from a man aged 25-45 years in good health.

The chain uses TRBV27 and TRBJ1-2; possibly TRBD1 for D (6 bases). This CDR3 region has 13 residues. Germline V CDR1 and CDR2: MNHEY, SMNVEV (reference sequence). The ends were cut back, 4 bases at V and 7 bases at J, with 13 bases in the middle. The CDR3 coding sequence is TGTGCCAGCAGTTCCACAGGGTTCCTTGGCTACACCTTC. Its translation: CASSSTGFLGYTF.

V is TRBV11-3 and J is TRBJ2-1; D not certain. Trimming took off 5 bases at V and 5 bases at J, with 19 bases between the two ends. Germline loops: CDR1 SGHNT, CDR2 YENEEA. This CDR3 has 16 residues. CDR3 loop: CASSGLHKSLHNEQFF. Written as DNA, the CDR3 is TGTGCCAGCAGCGGGCTACACAAATCTCTTCACAATGAGCAGTTCTTC.

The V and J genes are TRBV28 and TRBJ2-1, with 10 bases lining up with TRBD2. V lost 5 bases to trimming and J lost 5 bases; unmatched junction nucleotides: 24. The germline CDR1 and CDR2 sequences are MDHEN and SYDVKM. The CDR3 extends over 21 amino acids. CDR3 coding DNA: TGTGCCAGCAGTCGCCTCGGTCGCGGACTAGCGGACGTACGGGGGCACAATGAGCAGTTCTTC. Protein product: CASSRLGRGLADVRGHNEQFF.

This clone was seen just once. The chain's CDR3 is CASSGQGREQYF. The CDR3 coding sequence is TGTGCCAGCAGTGGACAGGGTCGCGAGCAGTACTTC. The V gene is TRBV28, the J gene TRBJ2-7, with TRBD1 matching 8 bases. CDR3 size: 12 residues. V was clipped by 5 bases and J by 6 bases; unmatched bases: 3. Germline assignment: CDR1 MDHEN and CDR2 SYDVKM.

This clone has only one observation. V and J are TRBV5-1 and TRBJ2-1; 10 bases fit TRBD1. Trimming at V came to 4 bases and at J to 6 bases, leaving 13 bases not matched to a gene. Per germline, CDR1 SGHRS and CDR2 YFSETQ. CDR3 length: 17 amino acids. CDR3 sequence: CASSPGLGTGVGNEQFF. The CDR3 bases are TGCGCCAGCAGCCCAGGGCTCGGGACAGGGGTGGGCAATGAGCAGTTCTTC.

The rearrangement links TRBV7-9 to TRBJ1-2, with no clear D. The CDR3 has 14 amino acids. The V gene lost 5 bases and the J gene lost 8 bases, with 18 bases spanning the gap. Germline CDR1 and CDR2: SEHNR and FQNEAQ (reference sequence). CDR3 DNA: TGTGCCAGCAGCGGTAGCTTCGAGGCGGGAGGCTACACCTTC. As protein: CASSGSFEAGGYTF.

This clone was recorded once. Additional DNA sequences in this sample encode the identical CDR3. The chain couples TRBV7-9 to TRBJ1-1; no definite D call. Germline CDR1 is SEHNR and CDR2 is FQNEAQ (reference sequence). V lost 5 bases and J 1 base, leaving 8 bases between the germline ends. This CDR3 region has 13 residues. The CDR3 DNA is TGTGCCAGCAGCCCCCAAGAGAACACTGAAGCTTTCTTT. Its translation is CASSPQENTEAFF.

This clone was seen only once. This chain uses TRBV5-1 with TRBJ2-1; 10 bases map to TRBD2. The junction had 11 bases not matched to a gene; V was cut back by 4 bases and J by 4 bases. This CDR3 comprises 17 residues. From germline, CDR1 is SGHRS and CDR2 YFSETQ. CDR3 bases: TGCGCCAGCAGCCACCGGGTAGCGGGAGGTGAATACAATGAGCAGTTCTTC. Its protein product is CASSHRVAGGEYNEQFF.

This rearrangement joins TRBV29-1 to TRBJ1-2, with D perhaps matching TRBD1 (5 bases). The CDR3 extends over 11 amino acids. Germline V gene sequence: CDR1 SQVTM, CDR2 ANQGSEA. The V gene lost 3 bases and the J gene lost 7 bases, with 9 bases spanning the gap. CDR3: CSVESGGGYTF. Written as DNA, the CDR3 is TGCAGCGTTGAGTCGGGGGGTGGCTACACCTTC.

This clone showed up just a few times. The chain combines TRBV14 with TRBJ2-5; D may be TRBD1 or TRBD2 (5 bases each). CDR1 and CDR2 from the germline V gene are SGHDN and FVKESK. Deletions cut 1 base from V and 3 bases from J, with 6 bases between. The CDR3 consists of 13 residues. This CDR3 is CASSQGDEETQYF. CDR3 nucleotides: TGTGCCAGCAGCCAAGGGGACGAAGAGACCCAGTACTTC.

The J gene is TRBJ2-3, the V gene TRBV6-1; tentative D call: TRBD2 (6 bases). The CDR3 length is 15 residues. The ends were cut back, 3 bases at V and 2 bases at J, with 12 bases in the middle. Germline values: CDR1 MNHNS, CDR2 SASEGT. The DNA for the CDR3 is TGTGCCAGCAGTGAGAGAGCGGGTGACACAGATACGCAGTATTTT. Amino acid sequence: CASSERAGDTDTQYF.

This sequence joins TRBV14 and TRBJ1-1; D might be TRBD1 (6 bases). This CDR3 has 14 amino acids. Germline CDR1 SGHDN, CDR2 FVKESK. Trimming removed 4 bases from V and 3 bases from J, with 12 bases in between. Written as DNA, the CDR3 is TGTGCCAGCAGCCCGTGGGGGGCCGACACTGAAGCTTTCTTT. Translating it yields CASSPWGADTEAFF.

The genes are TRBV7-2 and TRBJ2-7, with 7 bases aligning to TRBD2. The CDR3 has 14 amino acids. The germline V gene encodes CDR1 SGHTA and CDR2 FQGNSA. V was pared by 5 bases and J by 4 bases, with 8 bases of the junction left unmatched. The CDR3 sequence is CASSPEGGRYEQYF. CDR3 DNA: TGTGCCAGCAGCCCGGAGGGAGGGCGGTACGAGCAGTACTTC.

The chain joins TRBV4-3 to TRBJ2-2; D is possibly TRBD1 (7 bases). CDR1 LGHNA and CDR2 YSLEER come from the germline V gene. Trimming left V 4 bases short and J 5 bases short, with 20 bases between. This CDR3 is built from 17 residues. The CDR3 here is CASSPRRDSLGTGELFF. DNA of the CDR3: TGCGCCAGCAGCCCTCGGAGGGACAGCCTAGGGACCGGGGAGCTGTTTTTT.

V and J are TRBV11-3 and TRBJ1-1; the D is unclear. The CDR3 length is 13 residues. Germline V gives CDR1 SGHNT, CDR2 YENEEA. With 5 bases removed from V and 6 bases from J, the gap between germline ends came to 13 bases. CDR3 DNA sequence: TGTGCCAGCAGCCCCGCTTTTGGGGCTGAAGCTTTCTTT. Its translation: CASSPAFGAEAFF.